Described below is a single T cell receptor beta chain sequence and its context. Other DNA sequences of this sample code for an identical CDR3. The sample is drawn from a study of cytomegalovirus exposure and HLA in healthy donors. Study summary: There were about 86 million unique TCRs (from HLA-typed donors) in an early data release.

This CDR3 is 15 amino acids long. The V end was cut by 1 base, the J end by 5 bases, with 14 bases between. Germline V lookup: CDR1 SSHAT, CDR2 FNYEAQ (reference sequence). Vbeta (60) and Jbeta (13) primers were used in the PCR. Sequencing used immunoSEQ multiplex PCR; TCRdb keeps in-frame clones, though not all of them. The sample includes roughly 200,000 clones, roughly 73% of them seen just once. The genes are TRBV7-7 and TRBJ2-5, with D hard to call. This receptor was identified in a young woman in good health and CMV-seronegative. The sample taken for sequencing was PBMCs. The CDR3 DNA reads as TGTGCCAGCAGCTTAGTGCCCTTCGGAGCCGAGACCCAGTACTTC. The encoded protein is CASSLVPFGAETQYF.